The rows below give T cell receptor beta chains drawn from one sample of a study of blood T cell repertoires in COVID-19. Using immunoSEQ multiplex PCR, the repertoire was profiled, and TCRdb retains in-frame clones only, with some absent. This sample has roughly 230,000 clones, with roughly four fifths found just once. Sequenced: peripheral blood. Receptors were obtained from a woman aged 45-65 years with acute or convalescent COVID-19. The CDR3 runs from the conserved cysteine through the conserved F or W. Fields, in order: J gene, V gene, D gene, clone size, CDR3 DNA, CDR3 protein. D genes are given only for firm matches. Clone size is given for some rows only: seen once, a few or many times, or a class if the clone is expanded.

TRBJ2-2 TRBV28 NA NA TGTGCCAGCAGCCCAACAAGGAACACCGGGGAGCTGTTTTTT CASSPTRNTGELFF
TRBJ1-6 TRBV19 NA once TGTGCCAGTAGTTCGGGTATACATTCACCCCTCCACTTT CASSSGIHSPLHF
TRBJ1-5 TRBV7-2 NA NA TGTGCCAGCAGCTTAGGAGTAAATCAGCCCCAGCATTTT CASSLGVNQPQHF
TRBJ2-3 TRBV11-3 NA NA TGTGCCAGCAGCTTAGGACACCCGACAGATACGCAGTATTTT CASSLGHPTDTQYF
TRBJ2-1 TRBV19 NA NA TGTGCCAGTAGTATCAGTCCGGGAGCCTACAATGAGCAGTTCTTC CASSISPGAYNEQFF
TRBJ2-7 TRBV2 TRBD2 NA TGTGCCAGCAGGCTAGCGGGAGGGGGCGAGCAGTACTTC CASRLAGGGEQYF
TRBJ2-3 TRBV11-2 NA NA TGTGCCAGCAGCTTAAGGGGAGGGGGGACAGATACGCAGTATTTT CASSLRGGGTDTQYF
TRBJ1-3 TRBV6-5 TRBD1 NA TGTGCCAGCAGTTTTACAGGGGGCCATGAAAGCGCCATATATTTT CASSFTGGHESAIYF
TRBJ2-3 TRBV7-9 TRBD2 NA TGTGCCACCGGAAAGACTAGCGGGGTGGGAGATACGCAGTATTTT CATGKTSGVGDTQYF
TRBJ2-1 TRBV30 NA NA TGTGCCTGGAGTGTCTTCTCGTACAATGAGCAGTTCTTC CAWSVFSYNEQFF
TRBJ1-1 TRBV7-8 NA NA TGTGCCAGCAGCCCGGACAGACTGAACACTGAAGCTTTCTTT CASSPDRLNTEAFF
TRBJ1-1 TRBV5-8 TRBD1 NA TGTGCCAGCAGCTTGGGGGGCGGACAGGGGAGAGGTAGCACTGAAGCTTTCTTT CASSLGGGQGRGSTEAFF
TRBJ1-4 TRBV2 NA NA TGTGCCAGCAGTAAACTTGGACAGACTAATGAAAAACTGTTTTTT CASSKLGQTNEKLFF
TRBJ2-2 TRBV9 NA NA TGTGCCAGCAGCGCAGGGCCCGGGGAGCTGTTTTTT CASSAGPGELFF
TRBJ2-7 TRBV2 NA NA TGTGCCAGCAGTGCAGGGGATACCGAGCAGTACTTC CASSAGDTEQYF
TRBJ1-2 TRBV6-4 TRBD1 few TGTGCCAGCAGTGGACAGGGGGCGTTTGATCCAACTGGCTACACCTTC CASSGQGAFDPTGYTF
TRBJ1-5 TRBV4-2 NA NA TGTGCCAGCAGCCAAGACAAGACAGACCTTAGCAATCAGCCCCAGCATTTT CASSQDKTDLSNQPQHF
TRBJ2-5 TRBV19 NA NA TGTGCCAGTAGTGCTAGAGGAGAGACCCAGTACTTC CASSARGETQYF
TRBJ2-2 TRBV2 NA few TGTGCCACATCCCTAACCACCATTGACACCGGGGAGCTGTTTTTT CATSLTTIDTGELFF
TRBJ1-1 TRBV7-9 NA NA TGTGCCAGCAGCTTGCGCCTCCGGGGCAGGGGAAACACTGAAGCTTTCTTT CASSLRLRGRGNTEAFF
TRBJ2-5 TRBV3-1/TRBV3-2 TRBD2 NA TGTGCCAGCAGCTGGGGTAGTCTAGCGGGACAAGAGACCCAGTACTTC CASSWGSLAGQETQYF
TRBJ2-2 TRBV11-2 TRBD2 NA TGTGCCAGCAGCTTACTGGGAAAGCGGGGCCAAGGGTGGGAGCTGTTTTTT CASSLLGKRGQGWELFF
TRBJ1-1 TRBV7-2 NA few TGTGCCAGCAGCTTAACTAGATACACTGAAGCTTTCTTT CASSLTRYTEAFF
TRBJ2-3 TRBV27 NA NA TGTGCCAGCAGTTTCGGACTGCCCGGCACAGATACGCAGTATTTT CASSFGLPGTDTQYF
TRBJ1-4 TRBV7-6 NA NA TGTGCCAGCAGCTTGCAGGCAACTAATGAAAAACTGTTTTTT CASSLQATNEKLFF
TRBJ1-4 TRBV28 NA few TGTGCCAGCAGTTTACTCAATGAAAAACTGTTTTTT CASSLLNEKLFF
TRBJ1-3 TRBV5-4 NA once TGTGCCAGCAGCTTACAGGGCGGAAACACCATATATTTT CASSLQGGNTIYF
TRBJ1-3 TRBV5-1 NA NA TGCGCCAGCAGCTTGGCCCTTCAGACTCACTCTGGAAACACCATATATTTT CASSLALQTHSGNTIYF
TRBJ2-3 TRBV7-9 NA NA TGTGCCAGCAGCCGTCTCCGGACTGTCAGCACAGATACGCAGTATTTT CASSRLRTVSTDTQYF
TRBJ2-3 TRBV7-3 NA NA TGTGCCAGCAGCCCCAAACCAGTAGCGGTTGACGGAGATACGCAGTATTTT CASSPKPVAVDGDTQYF
TRBJ2-2 TRBV2 NA NA TGTGCCAGCAGGGCGGTGGACAGCCTCACCGGGGAGCTGTTTTTT CASRAVDSLTGELFF
TRBJ2-3 TRBV4-3 TRBD2 NA TGCGCCAGCAGCCAAGATCATGGCGGGGGGGGATCAGATACGCAGTATTTT CASSQDHGGGGSDTQYF
TRBJ1-2 TRBV3-1/TRBV3-2 NA NA TGTGCCAGCAGCCAGGTAGCCACCTATGGCTACACCTTC CASSQVATYGYTF
TRBJ1-5 TRBV20-1 NA NA TGCAGTGCTAGTACCGGTGATAGCAATCAGCCCCAGCATTTT CSASTGDSNQPQHF
TRBJ2-5 TRBV9 NA NA TGTGCCAGCAGCGTGGGGACATTAGAGACCCAGTACTTC CASSVGTLETQYF
TRBJ2-1 TRBV19 TRBD1 NA TGTGCCAGTAGGAAACAGGGGCCGGCCGGGAATGAGCAGTTCTTC CASRKQGPAGNEQFF
TRBJ1-3 TRBV6-5 NA NA TGTGCCAGCAGTTACTCGACGGGAGTGAGGAACACCATATATTTT CASSYSTGVRNTIYF
TRBJ2-5 TRBV7-2 NA NA TGTGCCAGCAGCCCACTAGGACGGGGAAAGACCCAGTACTTC CASSPLGRGKTQYF
TRBJ1-5 TRBV7-2 NA NA TGTGCCAGCAGCCCGGGAGCTTTCCATAGCAATCAGCCCCAGCATTTT CASSPGAFHSNQPQHF
TRBJ1-4 TRBV27 TRBD1 NA TGTGCCAGCAGTGACGGACAGGCTAATGAAAAACTGTTTTTT CASSDGQANEKLFF
TRBJ2-5 TRBV30 TRBD2 NA TGTGCCTGGAGCCGCATAGCGGGAGGGCGCCAAGAGACCCAGTACTTC CAWSRIAGGRQETQYF
TRBJ1-2 TRBV27 TRBD1 once TGTGCCAGCAGTAACTCCGGGACAGCCAGTGGCTACACCTTC CASSNSGTASGYTF
TRBJ2-3 TRBV2 NA few TGTGCCAGCAGTGAACCGGGATGGGGAGGAATGGATACGCAGTATTTT CASSEPGWGGMDTQYF
TRBJ2-1 TRBV29-1 TRBD2 NA TGCAGCGGAGCCGGGACTAGCGCCCCTTTAGAGCAGTTCTTC CSGAGTSAPLEQFF
TRBJ2-4 TRBV19 NA many TGTGCCAGTAGTATGAGTGCTATTCAGTACTTC CASSMSAIQYF
TRBJ2-3 TRBV3-1/TRBV3-2 TRBD2 NA TGTGCCAGCAGCCAAGGACTAGCGGGAGACACGCAGTATTTT CASSQGLAGDTQYF
TRBJ2-3 TRBV28 NA NA TGTGCCAGCAGTCGATTATCGGTAGGAGGGGGCGCGCAGTATTTT CASSRLSVGGGAQYF
TRBJ1-5 TRBV19 NA NA TGTGCCAGTAGTATCTGGACAGTCGATAGCAATCAGCCCCAGCATTTT CASSIWTVDSNQPQHF
TRBJ1-2 TRBV28 TRBD1 NA TGTGCCAGCAGTTCACAAGGGGGCGCGACCCCCTACACCTTC CASSSQGGATPYTF
TRBJ1-4 TRBV27 TRBD1 NA TGTGCCAGCAGTCTACGGGACAGGGGCCCGCTAGCTAATGAAAAACTGTTTTTT CASSLRDRGPLANEKLFF